A single sample is the source of the 5 T cell receptor beta chains below, sequenced in a study of T cells after yellow fever vaccination. Via MiXCR, TCRdb re-called the 5' RACE reads, giving one row per CDR3 protein. Of fewer than 350,000 distinct CDR3 sequences listed, 8% to 10% are singletons. Sequencing was performed on PBMCs, taken on the day of the first yellow fever vaccination. The receptors stem from a man in his late teens or twenties who received the YFV17D yellow fever vaccine.

This clonotype was counted between two and nine times. This chain joins TRBV24-1 and TRBJ2-5, with unresolved D. Trimming left V 5 bases short and J 2 bases short, with 8 bases between. This CDR3 comprises 13 residues. In germline, CDR1 is KGHDR, CDR2 SFDVKD. CDR3 nucleotides: TGTGCCACCAGTGCGTCAGTACAAGAGACCCAGTACTTC. Translation: CATSASVQETQYF.

The chain links TRBV24-1 to TRBJ2-7, with D tentatively TRBD2 (6 bases). Per the germline V gene, CDR1 is KGHDR and CDR2 is SFDVKD. The germline V and J ends were trimmed by 8 bases and 5 bases, with 9 bases remaining between them. The CDR3 sequence is 11 residues long. In DNA, the CDR3 is TGTGCCACCACCCCGGGGGACGAGCAGTACGTC. As protein: CATTPGDEQYV.

This chain links TRBV28 with TRBJ2-5; D is perhaps TRBD1 or TRBD2 (6 bases each). Germline lookup yields CDR1 MDHEN and CDR2 SYDVKM. The CDR3 is 15 residues long. Trimming removed 3 bases at V and 0 bases at J, with 11 bases between. The CDR3 bases are TGTGCCAGCAGTTTTGGAGGGGGTGACCAAGAGACCCAGTACTTC. This translates into CASSFGGGDQETQYF.

This clonotype has a count of ten or more. The chain recombines TRBV5-6 with TRBJ1-1; maybe TRBD1 (5 bases). This CDR3 contains 13 residues. Germline V lookup: CDR1 SGHDT, CDR2 YYEEEE. V lost 2 bases, J lost 5 bases, and 10 bases lay in between. The DNA for the CDR3 is TGTGCCAGCAGCTTTAGTGAGGGGACTGAAGCTTTCTTT. Translated, it gives CASSFSEGTEAFF.

The V gene is TRBV25-1, the J gene TRBJ2-7, with D unclear. Per germline, CDR1 MGHDK and CDR2 SYGVNS. The V end lost 6 bases, the J end lost 0 bases, and 9 bases lay between the germline ends. The CDR3 loop spans 13 amino acids. CDR3 bases: TGTGCCAGCAGGGTAGACGGCTCCTACGAGCAGTACTTC. Protein product: CASRVDGSYEQYF.